This T cell receptor beta chain was identified in a study of cytomegalovirus exposure and HLA in healthy donors. Study findings and constraints: When analyzed later, a missense DCLRE1C variant was found to be linked to TCR beta V- and J-gene trimming. An analysis was carried out at a later point. It showed that HLA-associated TCR beta chains were more clonally expanded than equally common non-associated chains. There were some 150 TCR beta chains listed as cytomegalovirus-associated.

The CDR3 consists of 13 residues. V trimming: 3 bases; J trimming: 5 bases; junction bases outside the gene matches: 4. CDR1 and CDR2 from the germline V gene are SGHRS and YFSETQ. Despite likely unrecorded immune exposures, the donors were nominally healthy at the time of sampling. It was with 60 Vbeta and 13 Jbeta primers that the PCR ran. Profiling relied on immunoSEQ multiplex PCR, and the TCRdb table lists in-frame clones only, not all of them. This sample has 150,000 to 180,000 clones, with over 70% found just once. About this clone itself: What it binds is not known.

This sequence was found in a young man in good health and CMV-seronegative. The sequenced sample consisted of PBMCs. The rearrangement joins TRBV5-1 to TRBJ1-1; 7 bases line up with TRBD1. Here the CDR3 reads CASSYRGHTEAFF. DNA for the CDR3: TGCGCCAGCAGCTATAGGGGGCATACTGAAGCTTTCTTT.